These T cell receptor beta chains were read from a single sample in a study of OX40 agonist ivuxolimab in advanced cancers. The method was immunoSEQ multiplex PCR; TCRdb's version includes in-frame clones alone and lacks a portion of them. The sample lists 43,000 or so clones, around 88% seen once, with 11% to 15% in the top ten. The material was CD4+ or CD8+ T cells sorted from blood, obtained in a trial of the OX40 agonist ivuxolimab. These receptors originate from an adult with an advanced solid tumor such as melanoma, head and neck, liver or kidney cancer. CDR3s include the opening cysteine and the closing phenylalanine or tryptophan. A D gene is named only where the DNA matches it firmly. Clone size appears in some rows only: once, few, many, or a class for an expanded clone.

clone size	D gene	J gene	V gene	CDR3 protein	CDR3 DNA
-	-	TRBJ1-3	TRBV2	CASSEAPLLRFSGNTIYF	TGTGCCAGCAGTGAAGCGCCCCTCTTACGGTTCTCTGGAAACACCATATATTTT
-	-	TRBJ2-7	TRBV6-6	CASSTDLYEQYF	TGTGCCAGCTCTACAGACCTTTACGAGCAGTACTTC
-	-	TRBJ2-5	TRBV11-2	CASSFRDQETQYF	TGTGCCAGCAGCTTTCGGGATCAAGAGACCCAGTACTTC
-	-	TRBJ2-2	TRBV15	CATSRDWFALTGELFF	TGTGCCACCAGCAGAGATTGGTTCGCTCTCACCGGGGAGCTGTTTTTT
-	-	TRBJ2-1	TRBV6-5	CASSYSRARNLNEQFF	TGTGCCAGCAGTTACTCTCGGGCCCGGAACCTCAATGAGCAGTTCTTC
once	-	TRBJ1-2	TRBV18	CASSPMSGRVKGYTF	TGTGCCAGCTCACCCATGTCCGGACGGGTTAAGGGCTACACCTTC
-	TRBD2	TRBJ2-5	TRBV11-3	CASSHTGLAGRETQYF	TGTGCCAGCAGCCACACAGGACTAGCGGGACGGGAGACCCAGTACTTC
-	-	TRBJ1-4	TRBV29-1	CSVGKQGVGEKLFF	TGCAGCGTGGGAAAACAGGGAGTTGGTGAAAAACTGTTTTTT
-	TRBD1	TRBJ1-5	TRBV5-1	CASSLGGTGYNQPQHF	TGCGCCAGCAGCTTGGGAGGGACAGGGTACAATCAGCCCCAGCATTTT
few	-	TRBJ1-5	TRBV4-1	CASSTLYRAGQPQHF	TGCGCCAGCAGCACCCTATACAGAGCAGGTCAGCCCCAGCATTTT
-	-	TRBJ2-3	TRBV4-2	CASSQAAGLPGDTQYF	TGTGCCAGCAGCCAAGCCGCGGGACTCCCTGGGGATACGCAGTATTTT
-	-	TRBJ2-7	TRBV23-1	CASSQRDSYEQYF	TGCGCCAGCAGTCAGCGGGACAGCTACGAGCAGTACTTC
-	-	TRBJ2-4	TRBV2	CASSDGPVGILYF	TGTGCCAGCAGTGACGGGCCAGTTGGAATCTTGTACTTC
-	-	TRBJ2-1	TRBV10-3	CAISRLRADPPYNEQFF	TGTGCCATCAGTCGTCTCCGGGCCGACCCCCCATACAATGAGCAGTTCTTC
-	-	TRBJ2-1	TRBV9	CASSVGQGGTINNEQFF	TGTGCCAGCAGCGTAGGTCAGGGTGGGACCATAAACAATGAGCAGTTCTTC
-	TRBD1	TRBJ1-2	TRBV7-8	CASSSDRVGIYGYTF	TGTGCCAGCAGTTCTGACAGGGTCGGTATCTATGGCTACACCTTC
medium-sized	TRBD2	TRBJ2-5	TRBV19	CASRVAGRGQETQYF	TGTGCCAGTAGAGTAGCGGGCCGAGGACAAGAGACCCAGTACTTC
-	TRBD2	TRBJ2-2	TRBV19	CASSLTSGLNTGELFF	TGTGCCAGTAGTCTTACTAGCGGCTTGAACACCGGGGAGCTGTTTTTT
-	-	TRBJ2-2	TRBV5-4	CASSLRGGAGATGELFF	TGTGCCAGCAGCCTGAGGGGTGGGGCCGGGGCCACCGGGGAGCTGTTTTTT
-	-	TRBJ1-5	TRBV28	CASGTGSNQPQHF	TGTGCCAGCGGTACGGGCTCCAATCAGCCCCAGCATTTT
-	TRBD1	TRBJ2-4	TRBV18	CASSQRQGPNIQYF	TGTGCCAGCTCACAACGACAGGGTCCCAACATTCAGTACTTC
-	TRBD2	TRBJ2-1	TRBV11-2	CASSLFTSVNSYNEQFF	TGTGCCAGCAGCTTATTTACTAGCGTCAACTCCTACAATGAGCAGTTCTTC
-	-	TRBJ1-1	TRBV7-3	CASSLTANTEAFF	TGTGCCAGCAGCTTGACAGCGAACACTGAAGCTTTCTTT
once	-	TRBJ1-2	TRBV6-6	CASSYVRQGRSGYTF	TGTGCCAGCAGTTACGTTCGGCAGGGTCGCTCTGGCTACACCTTC
-	TRBD1	TRBJ1-2	TRBV6-6	CASSYGQGAVYGYTF	TGTGCCAGCAGTTACGGGCAGGGGGCGGTCTATGGCTACACCTTC
-	-	TRBJ2-3	TRBV11-3	CASSLGQGTDTQYF	TGTGCCAGCAGCTTAGGGCAGGGGACAGATACGCAGTATTTT
-	-	TRBJ1-3	TRBV12-2	CARVHGNSGNTIYF	TGTGCAAGGGTACATGGAAACTCTGGAAACACCATATATTTT
once	TRBD2	TRBJ2-3	TRBV7-1	CASSSGLAGVADTQYF	TGTGCCAGCAGCTCGGGACTAGCGGGAGTTGCAGATACGCAGTATTTT
few	TRBD1	TRBJ2-2	TRBV5-1	CASNRGDTGELFF	TGCGCCAGCAACAGGGGCGATACCGGGGAGCTGTTTTTT
-	TRBD2	TRBJ2-1	TRBV28	CASRSRRREAQNEQFF	TGTGCCAGCCGGTCGAGGCGGCGGGAGGCGCAAAATGAGCAGTTCTTC
-	TRBD1	TRBJ2-2	TRBV6-1	CASSDLGTGSGELFF	TGTGCCAGCAGTGACCTGGGGACAGGGTCCGGGGAGCTGTTTTTT
-	-	TRBJ2-1	TRBV6-1	CASIKRAGWDNEQFF	TGTGCCAGCATAAAACGGGCTGGGTGGGACAATGAGCAGTTCTTC
-	TRBD2	TRBJ2-2	TRBV27	CASSQTSGAGGELFF	TGTGCCAGCAGTCAGACTAGCGGTGCCGGCGGGGAGCTGTTTTTT
-	-	TRBJ1-1	TRBV20-1	CSVTGYTEAFF	TGCAGCGTTACGGGGTACACTGAAGCTTTCTTT
few	-	TRBJ1-2	TRBV7-9	CASSLVLSAGGYTF	TGTGCCAGCAGCTTAGTCCTGTCCGCCGGCGGCTACACCTTC
-	TRBD2	TRBJ2-7	TRBV6-1	CASSEAIAGVYEQYF	TGTGCCAGCAGTGAAGCGATAGCGGGAGTGTACGAGCAGTACTTC
-	-	TRBJ2-7	TRBV28	CASRPRGSSYEQYF	TGTGCCAGCCGCCCTCGGGGCAGCTCCTACGAGCAGTACTTC
-	-	TRBJ2-7	TRBV7-9	CASSLGTLTYEQYF	TGTGCCAGCAGCTTAGGGACTCTTACCTACGAGCAGTACTTC
-	-	TRBJ2-7	TRBV2	CAIPRALSSYEQYF	TGTGCCATCCCTCGGGCCTTAAGCTCCTACGAGCAGTACTTC
-	TRBD1	TRBJ1-2	TRBV28	CASSLGQGYGYTF	TGTGCCAGCAGTTTAGGACAGGGCTATGGCTACACCTTC
-	-	TRBJ2-1	TRBV6-6	CASGWDDYNEQFF	TGTGCCAGCGGCTGGGACGACTACAATGAGCAGTTCTTC
once	-	TRBJ1-5	TRBV30	CAWSPGGNQPQHF	TGTGCCTGGAGCCCGGGCGGGAACCAGCCCCAGCATTTT
-	TRBD2	TRBJ2-1	TRBV7-3	CASSLSGRAVDEQFF	TGTGCCAGCAGCTTAAGCGGGAGGGCCGTGGATGAGCAGTTCTTC
-	TRBD1	TRBJ1-6	TRBV7-6	CASSLDRTGGGSPLHF	TGTGCCAGCAGCTTAGACCGGACAGGGGGAGGATCACCCCTCCACTTT
-	TRBD1	TRBJ2-3	TRBV9	CASSSRRGPGGVGDTQYF	TGTGCCAGCAGCTCTCGTAGGGGCCCAGGGGGCGTCGGAGATACGCAGTATTTT
once	TRBD1	TRBJ1-4	TRBV6-6	CASSQGQGGEKLFF	TGTGCCAGCAGTCAAGGACAGGGGGGGGAAAAACTGTTTTTT
-	-	TRBJ2-7	TRBV6-1	CASSPQGGAVYEQYF	TGTGCCAGCAGTCCTCAAGGGGGGGCGGTCTACGAGCAGTACTTC